This entry lists 27 T cell receptor beta chains sequenced from one sample in a study of monozygotic twins with inflammatory bowel disease. Reprocessing the 5' RACE reads, TCRdb reports a single entry for every CDR3 protein and omits DNA. This sample contains a few hundred thousand distinct CDR3 sequences. Material for sequencing was blood. These receptors all stem from a human donor with ulcerative colitis or Crohn's disease, or a healthy co-twin of an affected twin (not recorded which).

The rearrangement joins TRBV5-1 to TRBJ2-1; with no DNA, the TCRdb D assignment of TRBD2 cannot be verified. The germline CDR1 and CDR2 sequences are SGHRS and YFSETQ. This CDR3 region has 14 residues. The CDR3 here is CASLSGGAYNEQFF.

The rearrangement joins TRBV30 to TRBJ2-2; TCRdb names TRBD1, which stays unverified in the absence of DNA. Germline V CDR1 and CDR2: GTSNPN, SVGIG (reference sequence). The CDR3 runs 14 residues. The CDR3 region is CAWALGTQNGELFF.

The chain has TRBV18 and TRBJ2-3. The CDR3 covers 13 residues. The germline gives CDR1 KGHSH, CDR2 LQKENI. The CDR3 loop reads CASSRVVGDTQYF. The full variable domain, in which reference TRBV18 and TRBJ2-3 provide the parts outside the CDR3, is NAGVMQNPRHLVRRRGQEARLRCSPMKGHSHVYWYRQLPEEGLKFMVYLQKENIIDESGMPKERFSAEFPKEGPSILRIQQVVRGDSAAYFCASSRVVGDTQYFGPGTRLTVL.

This chain connects TRBV4-3 to TRBJ2-1. The CDR3 spans 15 residues. From germline, CDR1 is LGHNA and CDR2 YSLEER. This chain's CDR3 is CASSRDSSSYNEQFF.

This chain joins TRBV7-2 and TRBJ1-1; TCRdb reports TRBD1, a call that lacks DNA to check it against. The CDR3 extends over 15 amino acids. Germline CDR1 SGHTA, CDR2 FQGNSA. The CDR3 reads CASSLVPLANTEAFF.

The rearrangement uses TRBV29-1 and TRBJ1-1; TCRdb outputs TRBD1, but without DNA this stays unchecked. Germline CDR1 and CDR2: SQVTM and ANQGSEA. The CDR3 is 13 residues long. CDR3 sequence: CSGHPGHPTEAFF.

The chain has TRBV7-3 and TRBJ2-2; as DNA is missing, the TRBD2 call by TCRdb cannot be tested. Germline lookup yields CDR1 SGHTA and CDR2 FQGTGA. CDR3 length equals 15 residues. This CDR3 reads CASSPSRTNTGELFF.

This chain uses TRBV29-1 with TRBJ2-7. CDR3 length equals 11 residues. The V gene's germline CDR1 is SQVTM and CDR2 ANQGSEA. The CDR3 loop is CSVDFLGKLDF.

V and J are TRBV15 and TRBJ2-3; TCRdb's D call, TRBD2, is unchecked because there is no DNA. Germline V lookup: CDR1 LNHNV, CDR2 YYDKDF (reference sequence). The CDR3 loop spans 17 amino acids. Here the CDR3 reads CATSRVSGVAGKDTQYF.

The V gene is TRBV15, the J gene TRBJ1-1; TCRdb selects TRBD1, and the lack of DNA leaves this call unchecked. Germline CDR1 reads LNHNV; CDR2 reads YYDKDF (reference sequence). There are 14 residues in the CDR3. The CDR3 sequence is CATSVPGEFTEAFF.

V is TRBV12-3 or TRBV12-4 and J is TRBJ1-6. CDR3 length equals 14 residues. CDR3: CASSLWGDNSPLHF.

The chain links TRBV27 to TRBJ2-2. The CDR3 extends over 17 amino acids. The germline V gene encodes CDR1 MNHEY and CDR2 SMNVEV (reference sequence). CDR3 sequence: CASRTQPIWGKTGELFF.

The chain combines TRBV19 with TRBJ2-7. Germline-derived CDR1 and CDR2 are LNHDA and SQIVND (reference sequence). This CDR3 is 14 amino acids long. The CDR3 is CASSITGITGEQYF.

The rearrangement uses TRBV10-3 and TRBJ2-5. Germline V gene data show CDR1 as ENHRY and CDR2 as SYGVKD. This CDR3 has 13 amino acids. The CDR3 loop is CAISEWREETQYF.

The V and J genes are TRBV10-3 and TRBJ2-3; with no DNA, the TCRdb D assignment of TRBD1 cannot be verified. The CDR3 sequence is 13 residues long. Germline CDR1 ENHRY, CDR2 SYGVKD. The CDR3 is CATRQESTDTQYF.

The chain recombines TRBV24-1 with TRBJ2-1; checking the TCRdb D call of TRBD2 is not possible without DNA. Germline CDR1 and CDR2: KGHDR and SFDVKD. This CDR3 contains 11 residues. The chain's CDR3 is CATSGGDEQFF.

This chain links TRBV29-1 with TRBJ1-2. Germline assignment: CDR1 SQVTM and CDR2 ANQGSEA. This CDR3 has 15 residues. This CDR3 is CSVEDLSGGGYGYTF.

The gene calls are TRBV12-3 or TRBV12-4 and TRBJ1-6. This CDR3 is built from 15 residues. The CDR3 here is CASRFRDGYNSPLHF.

The V gene is TRBV24-1, the J gene TRBJ2-1; absent DNA, TCRdb's TRBD1 call cannot be checked. The CDR3 consists of 19 residues. Germline V gene data show CDR1 as KGHDR and CDR2 as SFDVKD. CDR3: CATSDFPPDPARSYNEQFF.

V and J are TRBV7-9 and TRBJ1-2; TCRdb designates TRBD1, a call that cannot be tested without DNA. The CDR3 contains 15 residues. The germline V gene encodes CDR1 SEHNR and CDR2 FQNEAQ (reference sequence). The CDR3 sequence is CASSLDGTAVGGYTF.

The rearrangement joins TRBV7-9 to TRBJ1-6; TCRdb's D call, TRBD1, is unchecked because there is no DNA. CDR1 is SEHNR, CDR2 FQNEAQ, per germline (reference sequence). The CDR3 contains 14 residues. The chain's CDR3 is CASSHDRGGSPLHF. Together with reference TRBV7-9 and TRBJ1-6, the CDR3 gives the full variable domain: DTGVSQNPRHKITKRGQNVTFRCDPISEHNRLYWYRQTLGQGPEFLTYFQNEAQLEKSRLLSDRFSAERPKGSFSTLEIQRTEQGDSAMYLCASSHDRGGSPLHFGNGTRLTVT.

The rearrangement joins TRBV12-1 to TRBJ2-3; the TRBD2 assignment by TCRdb is unverifiable without DNA. TRBV12-1 is assigned pseudogene status. The CDR3 spans 16 residues. The CDR3 loop is CASSLTRVAGSDTQYF.

J is TRBJ1-2 and V is TRBV27. In germline, CDR1 is MNHEY, CDR2 SMNVEV (reference sequence). The CDR3 runs 13 residues. The CDR3 region is CASSLTANYGYTF.

This chain links TRBV20-1 with TRBJ1-1. The CDR3 extends over 13 amino acids. Germline-derived CDR1 and CDR2 are DFQATT and SNEGSKA (reference sequence). The CDR3 protein is CSASWRGITEAFF.

The chain is built from TRBV5-1 and TRBJ1-6; no DNA is available, so the TRBD1 call from TCRdb remains unchecked. CDR1 SGHRS and CDR2 YFSETQ come from the germline V gene. This CDR3 contains 12 residues. The CDR3 region is CASSAETGLPHF.

This chain uses TRBV7-9 with TRBJ2-2. CDR1 is SEHNR and CDR2 is FQNEAQ in the germline V gene (reference sequence). The CDR3 totals 13 residues. CDR3 protein: CASSLGYPGELFF.

This chain links TRBV6-4 with TRBJ2-3; TCRdb designates TRBD2, a call that cannot be tested without DNA. Germline loops: CDR1 MRHNA, CDR2 SNTAGT. This CDR3 spans 15 amino acids. The CDR3 here is CASSVTGTLRDTQYF.